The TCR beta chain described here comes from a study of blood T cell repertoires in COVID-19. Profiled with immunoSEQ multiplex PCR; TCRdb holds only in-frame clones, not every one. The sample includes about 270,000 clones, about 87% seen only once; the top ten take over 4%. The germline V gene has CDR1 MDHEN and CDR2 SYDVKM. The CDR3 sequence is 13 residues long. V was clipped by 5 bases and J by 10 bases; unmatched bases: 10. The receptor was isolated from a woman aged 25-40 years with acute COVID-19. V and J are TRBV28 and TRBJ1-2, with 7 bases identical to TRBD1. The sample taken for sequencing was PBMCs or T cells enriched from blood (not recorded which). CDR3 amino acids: CASSLSTGNYYTF. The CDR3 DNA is TGTGCCAGCAGTCTCTCGACAGGGAATTACTACACCTTC.